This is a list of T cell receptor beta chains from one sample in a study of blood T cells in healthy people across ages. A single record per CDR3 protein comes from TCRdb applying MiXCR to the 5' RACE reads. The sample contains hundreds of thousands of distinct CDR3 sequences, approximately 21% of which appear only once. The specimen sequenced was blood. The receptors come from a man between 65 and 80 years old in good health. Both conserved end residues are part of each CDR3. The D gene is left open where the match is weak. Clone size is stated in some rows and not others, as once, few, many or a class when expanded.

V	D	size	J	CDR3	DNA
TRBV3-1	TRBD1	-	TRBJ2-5	CASSQEGQGQETQYF	TGTGCCAGCAGCCAAGAGGGACAGGGTCAAGAGACCCAGTACTTC
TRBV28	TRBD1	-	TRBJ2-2	CASRRTGKNTGELFF	TGTGCCAGCAGACGGACAGGGAAGAACACCGGGGAGCTGTTTTTT
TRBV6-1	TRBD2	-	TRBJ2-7	CASRLTSTMEQYF	TGTGCCAGCAGACTGACTAGCACTATGGAGCAGTACTTC
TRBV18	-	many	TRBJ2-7	CASSPRAGQLTYEQYF	TGTGCCAGCTCACCACGGGCGGGACAGTTAACCTACGAGCAGTACTTC
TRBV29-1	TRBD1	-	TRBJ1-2	CSAQGAYGYTF	TGCAGCGCGCAGGGGGCCTATGGCTACACCTTC
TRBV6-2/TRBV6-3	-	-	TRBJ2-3	CASRGYGSTDTQYF	TGTGCCAGCAGGGGGTACGGGAGCACAGATACGCAGTATTTT
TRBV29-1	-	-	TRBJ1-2	CSVEVTGYTF	TGCAGCGTTGAAGTGACCGGCTACACCTTC
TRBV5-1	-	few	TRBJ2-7	CAGSQGQGLGHEQYF	TGCGCCGGCAGCCAAGGGCAGGGTTTGGGCCACGAGCAGTACTTC
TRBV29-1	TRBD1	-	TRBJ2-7	CSAKGTGGYYEQYF	TGCAGCGCGAAAGGGACAGGGGGGTACTACGAGCAGTACTTC
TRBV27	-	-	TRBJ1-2	CASSRYGTGNYGYTF	TGTGCCAGCAGCCGCTACGGAACAGGGAACTATGGCTACACCTTC
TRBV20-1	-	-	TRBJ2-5	CSASWAKAETQYF	TGCAGTGCTAGTTGGGCCAAGGCGGAGACCCAGTACTTC
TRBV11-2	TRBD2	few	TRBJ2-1	CASTRWGGSSNEQFF	TGTGCCAGCACCCGGTGGGGCGGGAGCTCGAATGAGCAGTTCTTC
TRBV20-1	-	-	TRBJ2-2	CSLDYTGELFF	TGCAGTCTAGATTACACCGGGGAGCTGTTTTTT
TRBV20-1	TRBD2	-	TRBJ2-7	CSAREAGESEQYF	TGCAGTGCTAGGGAAGCGGGAGAAAGCGAGCAGTACTTC
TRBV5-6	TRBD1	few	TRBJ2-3	CASSTDRGRTDTQYF	TGTGCCAGCAGCACAGACAGGGGCCGCACAGATACGCAGTATTTT
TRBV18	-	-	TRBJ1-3	CTSSRGGIAGNTIYF	TGTACCAGCTCTCGGGGGGGGATCGCTGGAAACACCATATATTTT
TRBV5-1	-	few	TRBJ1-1	CASSQGDGTTEAFF	TGCGCCAGCAGTCAAGGGGATGGCACCACTGAAGCTTTCTTT
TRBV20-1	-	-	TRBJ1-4	CSASYRVGGEKLFF	TGCAGTGCTAGCTACAGGGTGGGTGGTGAAAAACTGTTTTTT
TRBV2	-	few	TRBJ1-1	CASSVQSNTEAFF	TGTGCCAGCAGTGTCCAGTCGAACACTGAAGCTTTCTTT
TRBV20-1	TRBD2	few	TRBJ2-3	CSARDRLAGTSTDTQYF	TGCAGTGCTAGAGATCGGCTAGCGGGTACTAGCACAGATACGCAGTATTTT
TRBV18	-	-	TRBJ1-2	CASSPPDSRGYTF	TGTGCCAGCTCACCTCCAGACAGCCGCGGCTACACCTTC
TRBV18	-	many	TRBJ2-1	CASSPLDSSYNEQFF	TGTGCCAGCTCACCACTTGACAGCTCCTACAATGAGCAGTTCTTC